This T cell receptor (beta chain) was identified during a study of blood T cell repertoires in COVID-19. Study as a whole: Acute and convalescent COVID-19 samples came from the United States, Italy and Spain. PBMCs, B-cell-depleted T cells, or T cells were the source of the cDNA or gDNA that made up the material.

In the original analysis: Amplification from reference gene primers served as the basis for estimated nucleated cell counts. TCRdb keeps only in-frame clones here, not all; method: immunoSEQ multiplex PCR. V, J and clone size are taken as reported in that table, and D and trimming were inferred from the DNA itself. The sample shows about 480,000 clones, approximately 90% of them seen only once. CDR1 and CDR2 (germline): GTSNPN, SVGIG (reference sequence). This CDR3 region has 13 residues. The sample was peripheral blood. The clonotype was recovered from a woman aged 30 to 39 with acute or convalescent COVID-19. This sequence joins TRBV30 and TRBJ2-2; a weak D match, TRBD1 (5 bases). For the CDR3, the DNA is TGTGCACTCGTCAGGGTTGACGCCGGGGAGCTGTTTTTT. Its protein is CALVRVDAGELFF.